These T cell receptor beta chains were read from a single sample in a study of cytomegalovirus exposure and HLA in healthy donors. The repertoire was sequenced with immunoSEQ multiplex PCR; TCRdb's copy has only in-frame clones and lacks some. The sample lists roughly 200,000 clones, roughly 80% seen once, with about 1.5% in the top ten. Source material: PBMCs. The receptors were sampled from a woman between 18 and 29 years old in good health and CMV-seronegative. Both conserved end residues are part of each CDR3. Each record gives: V gene, D gene, clone size, J gene, CDR3 DNA, CDR3 protein. The D gene is left open where the match is weak. Rows give clone size only sometimes, using once, few, many, or a class for an expanded clone.

>TRBV15|TRBD1|.|TRBJ2-7
TGTGCCACCAGCTTGACAGGGGGCACCTACGAGCAGTACTTC
CATSLTGGTYEQYF
>TRBV4-1|.|.|TRBJ2-7
TGCGCCAGCAGCCAAGATGGAGCGGCCGCCACGGGGGAGCAGTACTTC
CASSQDGAAATGEQYF
>TRBV6-6|.|few|TRBJ2-7
TGTGCCAGCAGTTACTCGAGAGCTGGGCGGGGCGAGCAGTACTTC
CASSYSRAGRGEQYF
>TRBV5-4|TRBD1|.|TRBJ2-7
TGTGCCAGCAGCTCGGCGGACAGGGACTTTCGGCAGTACTTC
CASSSADRDFRQYF
>TRBV10-3|TRBD2|.|TRBJ2-5
TGTGCCATCAGCCTAGGGGCGGCGGGAGGGGAGACCCAGTACTTC
CAISLGAAGGETQYF
>TRBV29-1|.|few|TRBJ1-1
TGCAGCGTGAAGAGACAGACCACTGAAGCTTTCTTT
CSVKRQTTEAFF
>TRBV9|TRBD1|.|TRBJ2-2
TGTGCCAGCAGCCCGATCCCGGGACAGAGAACGAACACCGGGGAGCTGTTTTTT
CASSPIPGQRTNTGELFF
>TRBV10-3|TRBD1|.|TRBJ1-2
TGTGCCATCAGTGAGTCGGGCGGGGACAGGGACGGCTACACCTTC
CAISESGGDRDGYTF
>TRBV20-1|.|.|TRBJ2-1
TGCAGTGCCCTCCCCTACAATGAGCAGTTCTTC
CSALPYNEQFF
>TRBV11-2|TRBD1|.|TRBJ1-2
TGTGCCAGCAGCTTTAGGACAGGTTATGGCTACACCTTC
CASSFRTGYGYTF
>TRBV5-1|TRBD2|.|TRBJ2-3
TGCGCCAGCAGCTTGGTCTCCGGGACTACCTCCACAGATACGCAGTATTTT
CASSLVSGTTSTDTQYF
>TRBV2|TRBD2|.|TRBJ2-5
TGTGCCAGCCGGGGACTAGCGGGAGAGACCCAGTACTTC
CASRGLAGETQYF
>TRBV5-4|.|few|TRBJ2-6
TGTGCCAGCAGCTCTGCTGGACTCTCTGGGGCCAACGTCCTGACTTTC
CASSSAGLSGANVLTF
>TRBV10-2|.|.|TRBJ2-3
TGCGCCAGCAGTGAGCAGGCAATCGGCACAGATACGCAGTATTTT
CASSEQAIGTDTQYF
>TRBV10-1|.|few|TRBJ1-2
TGCGCCAGCAGTGAAGAGGCTGGCTACACCTTC
CASSEEAGYTF
>TRBV5-1|TRBD1|.|TRBJ2-1
TGCGCCAGCAGCATTGACAGGGACGAGCAGTTCTTC
CASSIDRDEQFF
>TRBV6-1|.|.|TRBJ2-1
TGTGCCAGCAGTGCCCCTACTGCCTTACCCCGAGTCAATGAGCAGTTCTTC
CASSAPTALPRVNEQFF
>TRBV28|TRBD1|.|TRBJ1-4
TGTGCCAGCAGTTTCACAGGGGGCGCCGAAAGCGAAAAACTGTTTTTT
CASSFTGGAESEKLFF
>TRBV11-2|.|.|TRBJ2-1
TGTGCCAGCACCTCAATATGGAGGGGAATAAACAATGAGCAGTTCTTC
CASTSIWRGINNEQFF
>TRBV28|TRBD1|.|TRBJ1-2
TGTGCCAGCAGTATACCTCGTTTGCAGGGGGCGAGCTACACCTTC
CASSIPRLQGASYTF
>TRBV4-3|TRBD2|.|TRBJ2-3
TGCGCCAGCAGCCCGGGAGGGGGGGGCACAGATACGCAGTATTTT
CASSPGGGGTDTQYF
>TRBV29-1|TRBD1|.|TRBJ2-5
TGCAGCGTCGAAAGGGGACAGGGCAAAGAGACCCAGTACTTC
CSVERGQGKETQYF
>TRBV5-1|.|.|TRBJ1-2
TGCGCCAGCAGCATGGATCGACAGGTCCTCTATGGCTACACCTTC
CASSMDRQVLYGYTF
>TRBV9|.|.|TRBJ2-3
TGTGCCAGCAGCGTATTGACTAGCACAGATACGCAGTATTTT
CASSVLTSTDTQYF
>TRBV29-1|.|.|TRBJ2-5
TGCAGCGTTGAAGCCGGTTGGAGGGACGGGCAGTACTTC
CSVEAGWRDGQYF
>TRBV7-2|TRBD2|.|TRBJ2-2
TGTGCCAGCAGCTTCTCCGGGACTAGGTACAGTACCGGGGAGCTGTTTTTT
CASSFSGTRYSTGELFF
>TRBV5-4|.|.|TRBJ2-5
TGTGCCAGCAGCCATCAAAACCAAGAGACCCAGTACTTC
CASSHQNQETQYF
>TRBV27|TRBD1|.|TRBJ2-5
TGTGCCAGTAAACCGGGACAGGGGTCTTTATACCAAGAGGCCCAGTACTTC
CASKPGQGSLYQEAQYF
>TRBV18|.|.|TRBJ1-2
TGTGCCAGCTCACCCGTACAGGGCTCTTATGGCTACACCTTC
CASSPVQGSYGYTF
>TRBV4-3|TRBD1|.|TRBJ2-4
TGCGCCAGCAGCCAAGATGTCGCAGGACAGGAGGCGGGAAACATTCAGTACTTC
CASSQDVAGQEAGNIQYF
>TRBV2|.|few|TRBJ1-2
TGTGCCAGCAGTGGGACTAAGGGCAACTATGGCTACACCTTC
CASSGTKGNYGYTF
>TRBV6-6|.|.|TRBJ1-1
TGTGCCAGCAGTGTTAGAGGGAGCCACACTGAAGCTTTCTTT
CASSVRGSHTEAFF
>TRBV7-9|.|.|TRBJ1-1
TGTGCCAGCAGCTTTCGATCAGTCACTGAAGCTTTCTTT
CASSFRSVTEAFF
>TRBV19|TRBD2|.|TRBJ2-4
TGTGCCAGTAGTGACCCCGGGACTAGCGGGAGGGACATTCAGTACTTC
CASSDPGTSGRDIQYF
>TRBV6-5|TRBD2|.|TRBJ2-7
TGTGCCAGCAGTTACAGGGAGGGGTCCTACGAGCAGTACTTC
CASSYREGSYEQYF
>TRBV9|TRBD2|.|TRBJ2-3
TGTGCCAGCAGCCCTCTGACTAGCGGGATTGCAGATACGCAGTATTTT
CASSPLTSGIADTQYF
>TRBV16|TRBD1|.|TRBJ2-5
TGTGCCAGCAGCCCCTACAGGGGACCAGAGACCCAGTACTTC
CASSPYRGPETQYF
>TRBV9|TRBD2|.|TRBJ2-2
TGTGCCAGCAGCCTCGGGGGGGCCCTAAACACCGGGGAGCTGTTTTTT
CASSLGGALNTGELFF
>TRBV7-9|TRBD1|.|TRBJ1-2
TGTGCCAGCAGCAAAACAGGGGAATCTGGCTACACCTTC
CASSKTGESGYTF
>TRBV4-3|TRBD2|.|TRBJ2-1
TGCGCCAGCAGCCAAGATCGTTACGGGAGGGGGCAGTTCTTC
CASSQDRYGRGQFF
>TRBV7-9|.|.|TRBJ2-1
TGTGCCAGCAGCTTAGAGACAGGATACAATGAGCAGTTCTTC
CASSLETGYNEQFF
>TRBV2|.|.|TRBJ1-4
TGTGCCAGCAGTGAAGCGCTTGTGCCGGGACATGGGGTTGAAAAACTGTTTTTT
CASSEALVPGHGVEKLFF
>TRBV11-2|.|.|TRBJ2-7
TGTGCCAGCAGTGGTAGCGGCCCCATCTACGAGCAGTACTTC
CASSGSGPIYEQYF
>TRBV15|TRBD1|.|TRBJ2-1
TGTGCCACCAGCAGCGAGACAGGGCGTACCTACAATGAGCAGTTCTTC
CATSSETGRTYNEQFF
>TRBV6-5|.|.|TRBJ1-2
TGTGCCAGCAGTTACTCCGAATCAGTAGGGGGAGGCTACACCTTC
CASSYSESVGGGYTF
>TRBV27|.|few|TRBJ1-2
TGTGCCGTGACAGTCTATGGCTACACCTTC
CAVTVYGYTF
>TRBV5-6|TRBD1|.|TRBJ1-1
TGTGCCAGCAGCCCCAGGGGGAAGAACACTGAAGCTTTCTTT
CASSPRGKNTEAFF
>TRBV7-9|TRBD2|.|TRBJ2-1
TGTGCCAGCAGCTTAGGGACTAGATCCCATGAGCAGTTCTTC
CASSLGTRSHEQFF
>TRBV28|.|.|TRBJ2-5
TGTGCCACCCATCCAGGGTATTTGGAGACCCAGTACTTC
CATHPGYLETQYF